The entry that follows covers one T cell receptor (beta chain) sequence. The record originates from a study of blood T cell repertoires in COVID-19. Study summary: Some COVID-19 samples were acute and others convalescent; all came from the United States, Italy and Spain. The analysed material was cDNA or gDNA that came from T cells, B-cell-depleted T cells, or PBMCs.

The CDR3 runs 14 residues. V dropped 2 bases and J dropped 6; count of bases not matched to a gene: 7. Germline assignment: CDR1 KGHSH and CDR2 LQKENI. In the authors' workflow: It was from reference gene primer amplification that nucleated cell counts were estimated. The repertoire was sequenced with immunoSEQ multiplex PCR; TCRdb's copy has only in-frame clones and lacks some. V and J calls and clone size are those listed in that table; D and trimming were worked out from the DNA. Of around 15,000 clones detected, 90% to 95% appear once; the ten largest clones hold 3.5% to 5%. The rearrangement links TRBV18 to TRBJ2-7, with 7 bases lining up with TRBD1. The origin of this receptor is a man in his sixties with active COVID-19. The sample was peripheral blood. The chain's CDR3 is CASSPRQGTGEQYV. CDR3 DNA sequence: TGTGCCAGCTCACCAAGACAGGGTACGGGCGAGCAGTACGTC.